The 26 T cell receptor beta chains in this list originate from one sample, sequenced in a study of blood T cell repertoires in COVID-19. Method: immunoSEQ multiplex PCR; TCRdb's copy keeps in-frame clones and lacks some. The table lists fewer than 250,000 clones, about 86% of them singletons. Sequenced sample: peripheral blood. The receptors originated from a man between 45 and 60 years old with active or convalescent COVID-19.

J is TRBJ2-7 and V is TRBV19; the D gene is possibly TRBD1 (5 bases). Trimming removed 1 base at V and 7 bases at J, with 14 bases between. The germline CDR1 and CDR2 sequences are LNHDA and SQIVND (reference sequence). The CDR3 length is 14 residues. The CDR3 nucleotides are TGTGCCAGTAGTATAGGGGGCGCGGTGGGGGAGCAGTACTTC. Translation: CASSIGGAVGEQYF.

V and J are TRBV30 and TRBJ2-2; perhaps TRBD2 as D (6 bases). The germline V gene encodes CDR1 GTSNPN and CDR2 SVGIG (reference sequence). CDR3 length: 17 residues. V was shortened by 0 bases and J by 2 bases, with 16 bases between the two germline ends. The CDR3 here is CAWSVSSGGFNTGELFF. CDR3 nucleotides: TGTGCCTGGAGTGTAAGCTCCGGGGGATTCAACACCGGGGAGCTGTTTTTT.

In DNA form, the CDR3 reads TGTGCCAGCGGGGACAGGGGGCAGGACGAGCAGTACTTC. It is translated as CASGDRGQDEQYF. The chain recombines TRBV19 with TRBJ2-7; 12 nucleotides align to TRBD1. This CDR3 comprises 13 residues. Germline V gene lookup returns CDR1 LNHDA and CDR2 SQIVND (reference sequence). Germline trimming cut 9 bases from V and 5 bases from J; bases unmatched to any gene: 5.

V usage is TRBV7-2 and J usage is TRBJ2-7, with 8 bases aligning to TRBD1. V dropped 0 bases and J dropped 3; count of bases not matched to a gene: 10. The CDR3 length is 17 residues. CDR1 is SGHTA and CDR2 is FQGNSA in the germline V gene. The CDR3 DNA reads as TGTGCCAGCAGCTTAGCCCACACAGGGGGGATTAACTACGAGCAGTACTTC. Translation gives CASSLAHTGGINYEQYF.

As DNA, the CDR3 is TGTGCCAGCAGCTTTAGGTTTTCCGGGGAAGGAAACACCATATATTTT. Translation: CASSFRFSGEGNTIYF. This chain links TRBV7-2 with TRBJ1-3; D is ambiguous. V was trimmed by 3 bases and J by 4 bases, leaving 16 bases between them. Germline V gene sequence: CDR1 SGHTA, CDR2 FQGNSA. The CDR3 is 16 amino acids.

This clone has more than one count but fewer than ten. V usage is TRBV11-3 and J usage is TRBJ2-7, with D unclear. From germline, CDR1 is SGHNT and CDR2 YENEEA. Trimming removed 0 bases from V and 4 bases from J, with 7 bases in between. This CDR3 is 13 amino acids long. CDR3 region: CASSLENGYEQYF. The DNA of the CDR3 is TGTGCCAGCAGCTTAGAGAACGGGTACGAGCAGTACTTC.

The gene calls are TRBV7-8 and TRBJ2-7; 14 nucleotides agree with TRBD2. Germline CDR1 SGHVS, CDR2 FQNEAQ. Trimming took 5 bases from V and 11 from J; bases not matched to a gene: 14. The CDR3 spans 16 residues. CDR3 bases: TGTGCCAGCAGCGCACCGGGACTAGCGGGAGCGGGGGTAGAGTACTTC. Translation gives CASSAPGLAGAGVEYF.

The gene calls are TRBV7-3 and TRBJ2-2; D gene uncertain. Looked up from germline, CDR1 is SGHTA and CDR2 is FQGTGA. Trimming took off 3 bases at V and 0 bases at J, with 5 bases between the two ends. This CDR3 comprises 14 residues. The CDR3 loop is CASSFTSNTGELFF. The CDR3 nucleotides read TGTGCCAGCAGCTTCACATCGAACACCGGGGAGCTGTTTTTT.

This clone was seen once. This chain connects TRBV19 to TRBJ2-2; D might be TRBD1 (7 bases). The CDR3 spans 15 residues. V was clipped by 7 bases and J by 7 bases, with 19 bases between them. CDR1 and CDR2 from the germline V gene are LNHDA and SQIVND (reference sequence). The CDR3 sequence is CASTRGGGADGELFF. The CDR3 nucleotides read TGTGCCAGTACAAGAGGAGGGGGCGCGGACGGGGAGCTGTTTTTT.

The chain combines TRBV27 with TRBJ2-6; TRBD1 matches 8 bases. The CDR3 is 18 residues long. Germline V lookup: CDR1 MNHEY, CDR2 SMNVEV (reference sequence). J gave up 2 bases and V 2 bases, and 8 bases lay outside the gene matches. CDR3 protein: CASSLGQGVLAGANVLTF. DNA for the CDR3: TGTGCCAGCAGTTTAGGACAGGGAGTTTTGGCTGGGGCCAACGTCCTGACTTTC.

This sequence joins TRBV28 and TRBJ2-7; 9 nucleotides align to TRBD2. The CDR3 is 14 amino acids. The germline V gene has CDR1 MDHEN and CDR2 SYDVKM. V lost 6 bases and J lost 6; bases outside the gene matches: 9. For the CDR3, the DNA is TGTGCCAGCAGGCCAGCGGGGGGACCTGGCGAGCAGTACTTC. It encodes CASRPAGGPGEQYF.

The chain joins TRBV20-1 to TRBJ1-5, with no clear D. Germline CDR1 and CDR2: DFQATT and SNEGSKA (reference sequence). CDR3 length equals 14 residues. V gave up 3 bases and J gave up 1 base, with 10 bases separating them. CDR3: CSASPGSSNQPQHF. As DNA, the CDR3 is TGCAGTGCTAGTCCCGGGAGCAGCAATCAGCCCCAGCATTTT.

Only a few counts were recorded for this clone. CDR3 loop: CASSYRPGLQNTIYF. The CDR3 DNA reads as TGTGCCAGCAGTTACCGTCCAGGGTTACAAAACACCATATATTTT. J is TRBJ1-3 and V is TRBV6-5, with D possibly TRBD1 on 5 matching bases. V was trimmed by 2 bases and J by 6 bases, leaving 14 bases between them. There are 15 residues in the CDR3. Germline V gene lookup returns CDR1 MNHEY and CDR2 SVGAGI.

The chain joins TRBV5-4 to TRBJ1-5; possible D gene TRBD1, 6 bases. V lost 2 bases and J 0 bases, leaving 18 bases between the germline ends. Germline CDR1 and CDR2: SGHNT and YYREEE (reference sequence). The CDR3 is 18 residues long. The CDR3 DNA reads TGTGCCAGCAGCTTTTTTGACAGGCCTAATTATAGCAATCAGCCCCAGCATTTT. Residues: CASSFFDRPNYSNQPQHF.

The rearrangement links TRBV28 to TRBJ2-7, with D hard to call. CDR1 and CDR2 from the germline V gene are MDHEN and SYDVKM. The CDR3 consists of 12 residues. The ends were cut back, 3 bases at V and 5 bases at J, with 8 bases in the middle. The CDR3 loop reads CASSLYRDEQYF. The DNA for the CDR3 is TGTGCCAGCAGTTTGTATCGCGACGAGCAGTACTTC.

This clone was picked up a small number of times. V is TRBV28 and J is TRBJ2-7, with TRBD1 as a possible D gene (7 bases). Trimming removed 9 bases at V and 6 bases at J, with 27 bases between. CDR1 is MDHEN and CDR2 is SYDVKM in the germline V gene. This CDR3 is built from 16 residues. DNA of the CDR3: TGTGCCAGTACGCCTGGGATCGGCAGGGGGGCGAGCGAGCAGTACTTC. Amino acid sequence: CASTPGIGRGASEQYF.

The chain employs TRBV7-6 and TRBJ2-5, with 7 nucleotides matching TRBD1. The CDR3 spans 14 residues. Per germline, CDR1 SGHVS and CDR2 FNYEAQ. Trimming took 5 bases from V and 5 from J; bases not matched to a gene: 8. CDR3 residues: CASSPQGSWETQYF. The CDR3 DNA reads as TGTGCCAGCAGCCCACAGGGGTCGTGGGAGACCCAGTACTTC.

The chain recombines TRBV6-5 with TRBJ2-7; D not resolved. The CDR3 runs 12 residues. CDR1 is MNHEY, CDR2 SVGAGI, per germline. V was clipped by 0 bases and J by 5 bases, with 5 bases between them. DNA of the CDR3: TGTGCCAGCAGTTACTCGAACAACGAGCAGTACTTC. It specifies CASSYSNNEQYF.

This chain links TRBV7-6 with TRBJ2-1; 7 bases are shared with TRBD2. This CDR3 has 18 residues. The germline gives CDR1 SGHVS, CDR2 FNYEAQ. After removal of 5 bases from V and 2 bases from J, the junction contained 15 bases not matched to a gene. The CDR3 DNA follows: TGTGCCAGCAGCCCCCGGATGGGAGGGGTTTTGACCTACAATGAGCAGTTCTTC. It encodes CASSPRMGGVLTYNEQFF.

The CDR3 spells CASRVLYRDQPQHF. CDR3 bases: TGTGCCAGCAGGGTTCTGTACAGGGATCAGCCCCAGCATTTT. The chain links TRBV2 to TRBJ1-5, with D possibly being TRBD1 (6 bases). V lost 6 bases and J lost 5, with 14 bases in between. The CDR3 length is 14 residues. Germline values: CDR1 SNHLY, CDR2 FYNNEI.

J is TRBJ1-1 and V is TRBV6-6; no clear D gene. Germline CDR1 reads MNHNY; CDR2 reads SVGAGI (reference sequence). The CDR3 covers 12 residues. Deletions cut 7 bases from V and 0 bases from J, with 6 bases between. CDR3 region: CASKAVNTEAFF. The CDR3 DNA reads TGTGCCAGCAAGGCGGTGAACACTGAAGCTTTCTTT.

The chain employs TRBV5-4 and TRBJ1-2; a weak D match, TRBD1 (5 bases). V lost 3 bases and J lost 1, with 13 bases in between. From germline, CDR1 is SGHNT and CDR2 YYREEE (reference sequence). The CDR3 covers 15 residues. The CDR3, as DNA: TGTGCCAGCAGCTCCCGGGACTTTTTTAACTATGGCTACACCTTC. Its protein product is CASSSRDFFNYGYTF.

This clone was counted a few times. The V gene is TRBV21-1, the J gene TRBJ2-7; whether TRBD1, the table's D call, matches the DNA was not checked. TRBV21-1 is a known pseudogene. The CDR3 is 8 amino acids. CDR3 in DNA: TGTGCCAGCAGGGGGCTTCACTTC. Translating it yields CASRGLHF.

This clone was detected once. The chain joins TRBV30 to TRBJ1-1, with D tentatively TRBD1 (6 bases). V was pared by 5 bases and J by 1 base, with 8 bases between. The CDR3 has 12 amino acids. Looked up from germline, CDR1 is GTSNPN and CDR2 is SVGIG (reference sequence). CDR3 protein: CAWRQENTEAFF. The CDR3 nucleotides read TGTGCCTGGCGACAGGAGAACACTGAAGCTTTCTTT.

The V call is TRBV7-9, the J call TRBJ1-4, with TRBD1 as a possible D gene (5 bases). Germline lookup yields CDR1 SEHNR and CDR2 FQNEAQ (reference sequence). Trimming took off 1 base at V and 1 base at J, with 7 bases between the two ends. There are 15 residues in the CDR3. In nucleotides, the CDR3 is TGTGCCAGCAGCTTAGTCGGGGGAACTAATGAAAAACTGTTTTTT. This codes for CASSLVGGTNEKLFF.

In the case of this clone: At one of its ends the junction is not consistent with the germline gene, which may arise from a read error. The rearrangement joins TRBV28 to TRBJ2-7; 14 positions agree with TRBD2. This CDR3 is 14 amino acids long. Germline-derived CDR1 and CDR2 are MDHEN and SYDVKM. This CDR3 reads CASSFAGTSGRPSF. The CDR3 nucleotides read TGTGCCAGCAGTTTCGCCGGGACTAGCGGGAGACCCTCCTTC.